Below, 10 T cell receptor beta chains from the same sample are listed, as sequenced in a study of post-analysis software for immune sequencing data. Findings and caveats of the study: Included in a set of about five TRBV segments more frequent in patients than controls were TRBV5-6, TRBV5-1 and TRBV20-1.

cDNA libraries of TCR beta carried unique molecular identifiers. TCRdb used MiXCR to reprocess the PCR reads, holding one entry per CDR3 protein. This sample has about 430,000 distinct CDR3 sequences, with approximately 39% found just once. The antigens of these receptors remain unknown. Sequencing input: blood. Receptors were obtained from a girl aged 2 to 10 with multiple sclerosis.

This clonotype was observed a single time. This chain links TRBV2 with TRBJ2-3; 7 nucleotides agree with TRBD1. Losses at the gene ends were 6 bases for V and 3 bases for J; bases not matched to a gene: 9. This CDR3 has 15 amino acids. CDR1 and CDR2 from the germline V gene are SNHLY and FYNNEI. The CDR3 DNA is TGTGCCAGCAGCCAACAGGGGTTATGGACAGATACGCAGTATTTT. It encodes CASSQQGLWTDTQYF.

The table lists this clonotype with a few counts. This rearrangement joins TRBV29-1 to TRBJ2-3, with D tentatively TRBD1 (6 bases). V dropped 0 bases and J dropped 4 bases, with 14 bases sitting between them. The germline CDR1 and CDR2 sequences are SQVTM and ANQGSEA. This CDR3 comprises 15 residues. CDR3 residues: CSVEDLSRGSDTQYF. The CDR3 DNA sequence: TGCAGCGTTGAAGATTTAAGCAGGGGTTCAGATACGCAGTATTTT.

V usage is TRBV2 and J usage is TRBJ1-1, with D unresolved. The CDR3 extends over 13 amino acids. CDR1 is SNHLY and CDR2 is FYNNEI in the germline V gene. V was pared by 2 bases and J by 1 base, with 5 bases between. The CDR3 reads CASSETENTEAFF. The DNA of the CDR3 is TGTGCCAGCAGTGAAACAGAGAACACTGAAGCTTTCTTT.

The V gene is TRBV5-1, the J gene TRBJ2-5; possible D gene TRBD2, 5 bases. The germline CDR1 and CDR2 sequences are SGHRS and YFSETQ. Trimming took 2 bases from V and 11 from J, leaving 16 bases between them. The CDR3 totals 13 residues. CDR3 DNA sequence: TGCGCCAGCAGCTTTTCAGACTACAATGAGCAGTACTTC. This sequence encodes CASSFSDYNEQYF.

This clonotype appeared a few times. The chain carries TRBV13 and TRBJ2-5; D possibly uses TRBD1 or TRBD2 (5 bases each). Per germline, CDR1 PRHDT and CDR2 FYEKMQ (reference sequence). The CDR3 consists of 16 residues. Trimming left V 2 bases short and J 5 bases short, with 18 bases between. The CDR3 DNA is TGTGCCAGCAGCTTACAGGGACCGACGAGGAAGGAGACCCAGTACTTC. Translation: CASSLQGPTRKETQYF.

V is TRBV12-3 or TRBV12-4 and J is TRBJ2-3, with 10 bases identical to TRBD2. Trimming cost V 6 bases and J 5 bases; bases outside gene matches: 5. The CDR3 has 14 residues. CDR3 bases: TGTGCCAGCAGCACCAGCGGGGGGGGAGATACGCAGTATTTT. This sequence encodes CASSTSGGGDTQYF.

This clonotype turned up a few times. The rearrangement links TRBV20-1 to TRBJ1-2; 11 bases are shared with TRBD1. This CDR3 spans 13 amino acids. CDR1 is DFQATT and CDR2 is SNEGSKA in the germline V gene (reference sequence). The ends lost 8 bases at V and 7 bases at J; junction bases unmatched: 9. The CDR3 coding sequence is TGCAGTTCCCGGGACAGGGGGTTGGGTGGCTACACCTTC. Translating gives CSSRDRGLGGYTF.

The CDR3 DNA sequence: TGTGCCGTGGGGCAGGGCCGGGGGAACTATGGCTACACCTTC. It translates to CAVGQGRGNYGYTF. The genes are TRBV10-3 and TRBJ1-2; the D gene is possibly TRBD1 (5 bases). The V gene's germline CDR1 is ENHRY and CDR2 SYGVKD. The CDR3 runs 14 residues. Trimming took off 11 bases at V and 2 bases at J, with 18 bases between the two ends.

The genes are TRBV4-1 and TRBJ1-5; no reliable D call. Germline V gene lookup returns CDR1 MGHRA and CDR2 YSYEKL. The CDR3 is 15 residues long. V was shortened by 3 bases and J by 2 bases, with 11 bases between the two germline ends. CDR3 DNA: TGCGCCAGCAGCCAGACGGGAGGCGGCAATCAGCCCCAGCATTTT. Its translation: CASSQTGGGNQPQHF.

The chain employs TRBV20-1 and TRBJ2-3; 12 positions match TRBD2. Trimming removed 2 bases from V and 1 base from J; junction bases left unmatched: 10. The germline V gene has CDR1 DFQATT and CDR2 SNEGSKA (reference sequence). There are 18 residues in the CDR3. The CDR3 DNA sequence: TGCAGTGCTAGAACCCGGACCCGACTAGCGGGGGGCACAGATACGCAGTATTTT. Its protein product is CSARTRTRLAGGTDTQYF.